The source of this T cell receptor beta chain is a study of cytomegalovirus exposure and HLA in healthy donors. This clone was found once. Data came from immunoSEQ multiplex PCR; TCRdb stores just in-frame clones and leaves some out. The sample contains roughly 180,000 clones, 84% of which appear only once. In germline, CDR1 is SEHNR, CDR2 FQNEAQ (reference sequence). V lost 5 bases and J lost 5; bases outside the gene matches: 8. There are 15 residues in the CDR3. The clonotype comes from a man younger than 35 in good health and CMV-seropositive. The chain carries TRBV7-9 and TRBJ2-1, with 8 bases identical to TRBD2. Sequencing was done on a sample of PBMCs. The CDR3: CASSLGKRGHNEQFF. The DNA for the CDR3 is TGTGCCAGCAGCCTGGGGAAGCGGGGGCACAATGAGCAGTTCTTC.